This T cell receptor beta chain was recorded in a study of blood T cell repertoires in COVID-19. Study-level information: Material from acute and convalescent COVID-19 was sourced from the United States, Italy and Spain. From T cells, B-cell-depleted T cells, or PBMCs came the material, which was cDNA or gDNA.

V shed 5 bases, J shed 0 bases, and the junction held 10 bases outside the gene matches. The CDR3 loop spans 17 amino acids. Germline V gives CDR1 MNHEY, CDR2 SMNVEV (reference sequence). Under the authors' procedure: Estimates of nucleated cell counts were drawn from the amplification of reference gene primers. TCRdb's copy holds only in-frame clones and misses some; the assay was immunoSEQ multiplex PCR. D and trimming come from the DNA, and the V and J calls and clone size come from that table. Of 59,000 or so clones listed, 80% to 85% are singletons. Input material: peripheral blood. The gene calls are TRBV27 and TRBJ2-3; TRBD2 matches at 8 bases. The sequence was obtained from a human donor in a cohort sampled during active COVID-19. CDR3 in DNA: TGTGCCAGCAGTCCCCGGGGTAGCGGGGAGAGCACAGATACGCAGTATTTT. Translating it yields CASSPRGSGESTDTQYF.